The next 18 T cell receptor beta chains were all read from a single sample in a study of post-analysis software for immune sequencing data. General observations from the study: A few TRBV segments (TRBV5-6, TRBV5-1 and TRBV20-1 among them) occurred more frequently in patients than in controls.

Their cognate antigens are unknown. Unique molecular identifiers featured in each of the TCR beta cDNA libraries. TCRdb called the PCR reads again in MiXCR, with one record for every CDR3 protein. In the table there are hundreds of thousands of distinct CDR3 sequences, around 40% of which are singletons. Material for sequencing was blood. The source of these receptors is a girl aged 5 to 17 with multiple sclerosis.

This clonotype turned up a few times. The V call is TRBV18, the J call TRBJ2-5, with a weak D call TRBD2 (5 bases). Germline V gives CDR1 KGHSH, CDR2 LQKENI. Trimming shortened V by 3 bases and J by 2 bases, and 7 bases separated the two germline ends. The CDR3 contains 13 residues. The CDR3 sequence: CASSPGNQETQYF. CDR3 DNA sequence: TGTGCCAGCTCACCCGGGAATCAAGAGACCCAGTACTTC.

J is TRBJ2-1 and V is TRBV2; TRBD2 matches at 11 bases. Germline CDR1 is SNHLY and CDR2 is FYNNEI. After removal of 6 bases from V and 8 bases from J, the junction contained 9 bases not matched to a gene. CDR3 size: 15 residues. The CDR3 DNA reads TGTGCCAGCAGCCCTACTAGCGGGAGAATACATGAGCAGTTCTTC. As protein: CASSPTSGRIHEQFF. Supplemented by reference TRBV2 and TRBJ2-1, the full variable domain reads EPEVTQTPSHQVTQMGQEVILRCVPISNHLYFYWYRQILGQKVEFLVSFYNNEISEKSEIFDDQFSVERPDGSNFTLKIRSTKLEDSAMYFCASSPTSGRIHEQFFGPGTRLTVL.

The chain joins TRBV27 to TRBJ2-1; tentative D call: TRBD2 (5 bases). V was trimmed by 4 bases and J by 8 bases, leaving 15 bases between them. CDR1 MNHEY and CDR2 SMNVEV come from the germline V gene (reference sequence). The CDR3 sequence is 14 residues long. The CDR3 sequence: CASSWLSHGDEQFF. The DNA for the CDR3 is TGTGCCAGCAGTTGGTTGTCCCACGGGGATGAGCAGTTCTTC.

The genes are TRBV20-1 and TRBJ2-3, with D hard to call. Deletions cut 0 bases from V and 3 bases from J, with 13 bases between. The germline CDR1 and CDR2 sequences are DFQATT and SNEGSKA (reference sequence). The CDR3 length is 15 residues. The CDR3, as DNA: TGCAGTGCTAGAGATTCCGGGCTGTTAACAGATACGCAGTATTTT. Its protein is CSARDSGLLTDTQYF.

V usage is TRBV20-1 and J usage is TRBJ2-1; 12 nucleotides agree with TRBD2. The V gene's germline CDR1 is DFQATT and CDR2 SNEGSKA (reference sequence). Germline trimming cut 7 bases from V and 2 bases from J; bases unmatched to any gene: 9. The CDR3 has 16 amino acids. The CDR3 region has the DNA TGCAGTGTATCCCGACTAGCGGGAGACACCTACAATGAGCAGTTCTTC. Translation: CSVSRLAGDTYNEQFF.

The CDR3 region has the DNA TGTGCCAGCAGCAGATCTAGCGGGCCTTCCTACGAGCAGTACTTC. This translates into CASSRSSGPSYEQYF. The V call is TRBV3-1, the J call TRBJ2-7; 8 bases align to TRBD2. The CDR3 loop spans 15 amino acids. Germline values: CDR1 LGHDT, CDR2 YNNKEL (reference sequence). With V trimmed by 5 bases and J by 1 base, 7 bases remained unmatched.

This CDR3 is CASSRKGPGLAGSYEQYF. CDR3 DNA: TGTGCCAGCAGTAGGAAGGGGCCTGGACTAGCGGGATCCTACGAGCAGTACTTC. J is TRBJ2-7 and V is TRBV27; TRBD2 matches 12 bases. Germline loops: CDR1 MNHEY, CDR2 SMNVEV (reference sequence). This CDR3 region has 18 residues. The ends lost 5 bases at V and 1 base at J; junction bases unmatched: 12.

The V call is TRBV24-1, the J call TRBJ2-5, with 13 bases matching TRBD2. V gave up 4 bases and J gave up 7 bases; unmatched junction bases: 2. This CDR3 is 14 amino acids long. Germline CDR1 is KGHDR and CDR2 is SFDVKD. This chain's CDR3 is CATSEGLAGTTQYF. The CDR3 bases are TGTGCCACCAGTGAGGGACTAGCGGGAACGACCCAGTACTTC.

This clonotype was counted at least ten times. This sequence joins TRBV5-1 and TRBJ2-1; 8 bases are a match to TRBD2. Germline CDR1 and CDR2: SGHRS and YFSETQ. The trim removed 0 bases at V and 5 bases at J, leaving 4 bases unmatched. The CDR3 runs 15 residues. CDR3 region: CASSLEGLVNNEQFF. The CDR3 nucleotides read TGCGCCAGCAGCTTGGAGGGACTAGTGAACAATGAGCAGTTCTTC.

The V and J genes are TRBV5-1 and TRBJ2-1, with no clear D. Germline values: CDR1 SGHRS, CDR2 YFSETQ. Trimming cost V 2 bases and J 8 bases, with 8 bases left between them. This CDR3 region has 12 residues. The CDR3 nucleotides are TGCGCCAGCAGCTTAGACCTTGATGAGCAGTTCTTC. Translating gives CASSLDLDEQFF.

The V gene is TRBV7-8, the J gene TRBJ2-1, with a tentative D call TRBD2 (5 bases). Germline V gives CDR1 SGHVS, CDR2 FQNEAQ. The V end was cut by 4 bases, the J end by 0 bases, with 13 bases between. The CDR3 loop spans 16 amino acids. In DNA, the CDR3 is TGTGCCAGCAGCTCAGGACTCCAAAGCTCCTACAATGAGCAGTTCTTC. Translated: CASSSGLQSSYNEQFF.

The genes are TRBV18 and TRBJ1-2, with D uncertain. Trimming left V 2 bases short and J 1 base short, with 5 bases between. The CDR3 sequence is 13 residues long. Per germline, CDR1 KGHSH and CDR2 LQKENI. The CDR3 is CASSPELNYGYTF. The CDR3 coding sequence is TGTGCCAGCTCACCAGAACTTAACTATGGCTACACCTTC.

This clonotype was counted only a few times. The chain has TRBV20-1 and TRBJ2-5, with 12 bases fitting TRBD1. The CDR3 runs 15 residues. Unmatched junction bases numbered 7, after V lost 3 bases and J lost 5 bases. Germline values: CDR1 DFQATT, CDR2 SNEGSKA (reference sequence). The CDR3 nucleotides read TGCAGTGCTAGCGTTTCTGGGACAGGGGGCGAGACCCAGTACTTC. Its translation is CSASVSGTGGETQYF.

This clonotype occurred once. The chain links TRBV5-1 to TRBJ2-7; D possibly uses TRBD1 or TRBD2 (5 bases each). Germline V CDR1 and CDR2: SGHRS, YFSETQ. The CDR3 length is 15 residues. The germline V and J ends were trimmed by 2 bases and 2 bases, with 14 bases remaining between them. The CDR3 sequence: CASSFTGTETYEQYF. CDR3 DNA sequence: TGCGCCAGCAGCTTCACCGGGACGGAGACCTACGAGCAGTACTTC.

The gene calls are TRBV12-3 or TRBV12-4 and TRBJ1-5, with D unclear. Trimming took 4 bases from V and 0 from J, leaving 10 bases between them. The CDR3 length is 15 residues. The CDR3 sequence: CASSSREGSNQPQHF. CDR3 coding DNA: TGTGCCAGCAGTTCCCGAGAAGGTAGCAATCAGCCCCAGCATTTT.

In its sample, this clonotype was seen a few times. V usage is TRBV29-1 and J usage is TRBJ2-5; 9 bases map to TRBD1. The J call may be faulty, since TRBJ2-7 better matches the DNA end. There are 15 residues in the CDR3. Germline V gene sequence: CDR1 SQVTM, CDR2 ANQGSEA. In DNA, the CDR3 is TGCAGCGTTGAAGTGGGAACAGGGGGCCCCAACGAGCAGTACTTC. Translating gives CSVEVGTGGPNEQYF.

J is TRBJ2-1 and V is TRBV4-1; D is perhaps TRBD1 (6 bases). Trimming left V 0 bases short and J 5 bases short, with 14 bases between. Germline assignment: CDR1 MGHRA and CDR2 YSYEKL. The CDR3 sequence is 16 residues long. In DNA form, the CDR3 reads TGCGCCAGCAGCCAAGAGGGGGCTAGGAGGAACAATGAGCAGTTCTTC. This sequence encodes CASSQEGARRNNEQFF.

V and J are TRBV20-1 and TRBJ1-1; TRBD1 is a possible D gene (5 bases). The germline V and J ends were trimmed by 0 bases and 1 base, with 12 bases remaining between them. The CDR3 sequence is 15 residues long. Germline V CDR1 and CDR2: DFQATT, SNEGSKA (reference sequence). In DNA, the CDR3 is TGCAGTGCTAGAGACCCCCTGGGGGGGAACACTGAAGCTTTCTTT. Amino acids: CSARDPLGGNTEAFF.